This T cell receptor beta chain was identified during a study of blood T cells in healthy people across ages. For the second PCR, which ran for about 6 to 12 cycles, a sample-barcoded 5' primer and a J-beta primer mix were used. One entry per CDR3 protein results from TCRdb running MiXCR on the 5' RACE reads. Of roughly 1,300,000 distinct CDR3 sequences listed, approximately 59% are singletons. This clonotype turned up a few times. Germline CDR1 reads SEHNR; CDR2 reads FQNEAQ (reference sequence). The ends were cut back, 5 bases at V and 4 bases at J, with 9 bases in the middle. The CDR3 extends over 12 amino acids.

Sequenced input: blood. This sequence was found in a man aged 18 to 30 in good health. J is TRBJ2-7 and V is TRBV7-9; D is ambiguous. As DNA, the CDR3 is TGTGCCAGCAGCCATCTAACGTACGAGCAGTACTTC. Protein: CASSHLTYEQYF.